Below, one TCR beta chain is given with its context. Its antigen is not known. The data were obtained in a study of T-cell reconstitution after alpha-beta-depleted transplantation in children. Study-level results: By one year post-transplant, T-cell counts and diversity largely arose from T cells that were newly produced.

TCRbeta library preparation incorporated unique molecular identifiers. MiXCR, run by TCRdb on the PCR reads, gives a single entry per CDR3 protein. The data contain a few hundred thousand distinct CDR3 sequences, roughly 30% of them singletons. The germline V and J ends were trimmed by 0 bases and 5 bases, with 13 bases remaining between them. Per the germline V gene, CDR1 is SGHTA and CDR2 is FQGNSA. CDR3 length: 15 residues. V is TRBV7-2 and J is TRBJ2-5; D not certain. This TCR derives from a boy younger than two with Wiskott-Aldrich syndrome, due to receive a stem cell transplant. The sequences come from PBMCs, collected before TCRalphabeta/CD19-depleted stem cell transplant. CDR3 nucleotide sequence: TGTGCCAGCAGCTTAGCGGGTCTCGTGCGGGAGACCCAGTACTTC. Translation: CASSLAGLVRETQYF.